This T cell receptor beta chain originates from a study of OX40 agonist ivuxolimab in advanced cancers. Overall study context: Every patient in dose escalation had hepatocellular carcinoma, melanoma, renal cell or head and neck cancer. Therapy given before enrollment (anti-PD-1, anti-PD-L1 or anti-CTLA-4) was allowed, and over 35% had some. Study-wide results and limits: The average count of expanded clones was higher among CD8+ T cells than among CD4+.

Concerning this clone: Its cognate antigen is unknown.

Assay used: immunoSEQ multiplex PCR; TCRdb lists only in-frame clones, some missing. The data show roughly 80,000 clones, roughly 85% seen once. The CDR3 consists of 15 residues. Germline-derived CDR1 and CDR2 are MNHNS and SASEGT. V was clipped by 6 bases and J by 7 bases; unmatched bases: 9. Blood sampling was done at baseline, cycle 4 day 1, and cycle 7 day 1. The specimen was CD4+ or CD8+ T cells sorted from blood, collected in a trial of the OX40 agonist ivuxolimab. This receptor was obtained from an adult with an advanced solid tumor such as melanoma, head and neck, liver or kidney cancer. The V call is TRBV6-1, the J call TRBJ1-5; 10 nucleotides align to TRBD1. CDR3 sequence (DNA): TGTGCCAGCAGGCTCCGGGACAGGGGTCACCAGCCCCAGCATTTT. It translates to CASRLRDRGHQPQHF.